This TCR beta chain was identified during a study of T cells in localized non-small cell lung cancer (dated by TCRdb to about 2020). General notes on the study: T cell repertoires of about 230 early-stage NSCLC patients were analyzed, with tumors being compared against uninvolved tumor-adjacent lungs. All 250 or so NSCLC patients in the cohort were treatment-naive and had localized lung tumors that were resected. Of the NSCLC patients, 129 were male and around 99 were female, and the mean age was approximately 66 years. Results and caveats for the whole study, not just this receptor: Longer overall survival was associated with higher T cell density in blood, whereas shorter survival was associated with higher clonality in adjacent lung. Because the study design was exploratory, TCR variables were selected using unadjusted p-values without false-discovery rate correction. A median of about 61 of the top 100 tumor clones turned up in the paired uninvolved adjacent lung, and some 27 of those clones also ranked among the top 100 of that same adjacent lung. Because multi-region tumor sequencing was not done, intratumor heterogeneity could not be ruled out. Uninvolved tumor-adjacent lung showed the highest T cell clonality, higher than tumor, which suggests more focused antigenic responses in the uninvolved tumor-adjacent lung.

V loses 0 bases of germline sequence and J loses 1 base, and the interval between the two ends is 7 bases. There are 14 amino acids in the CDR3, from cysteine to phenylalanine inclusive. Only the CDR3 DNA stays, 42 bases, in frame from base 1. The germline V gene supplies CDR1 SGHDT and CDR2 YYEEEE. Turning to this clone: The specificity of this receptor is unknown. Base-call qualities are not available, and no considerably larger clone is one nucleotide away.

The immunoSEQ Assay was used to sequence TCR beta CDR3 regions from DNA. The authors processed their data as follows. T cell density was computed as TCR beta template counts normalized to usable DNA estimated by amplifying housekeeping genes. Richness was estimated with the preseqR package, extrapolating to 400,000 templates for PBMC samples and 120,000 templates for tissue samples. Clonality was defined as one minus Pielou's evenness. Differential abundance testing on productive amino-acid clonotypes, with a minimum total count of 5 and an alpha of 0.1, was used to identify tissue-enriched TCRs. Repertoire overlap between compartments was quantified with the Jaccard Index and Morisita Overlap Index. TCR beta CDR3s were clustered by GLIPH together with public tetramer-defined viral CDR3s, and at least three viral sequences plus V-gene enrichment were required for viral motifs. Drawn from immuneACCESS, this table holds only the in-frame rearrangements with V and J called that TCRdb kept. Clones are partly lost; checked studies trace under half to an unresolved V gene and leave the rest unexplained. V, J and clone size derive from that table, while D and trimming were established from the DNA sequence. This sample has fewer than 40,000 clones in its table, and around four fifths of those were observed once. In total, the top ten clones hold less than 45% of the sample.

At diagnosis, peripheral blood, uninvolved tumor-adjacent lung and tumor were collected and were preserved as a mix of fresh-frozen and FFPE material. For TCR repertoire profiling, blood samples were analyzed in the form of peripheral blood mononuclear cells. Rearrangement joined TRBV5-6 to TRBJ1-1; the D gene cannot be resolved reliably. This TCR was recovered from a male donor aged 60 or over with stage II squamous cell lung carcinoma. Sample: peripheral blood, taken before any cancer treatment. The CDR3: CASSLGPGNTEAFF. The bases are TGTGCCAGCAGCTTGGGCCCAGGGAACACTGAAGCTTTCTTT.